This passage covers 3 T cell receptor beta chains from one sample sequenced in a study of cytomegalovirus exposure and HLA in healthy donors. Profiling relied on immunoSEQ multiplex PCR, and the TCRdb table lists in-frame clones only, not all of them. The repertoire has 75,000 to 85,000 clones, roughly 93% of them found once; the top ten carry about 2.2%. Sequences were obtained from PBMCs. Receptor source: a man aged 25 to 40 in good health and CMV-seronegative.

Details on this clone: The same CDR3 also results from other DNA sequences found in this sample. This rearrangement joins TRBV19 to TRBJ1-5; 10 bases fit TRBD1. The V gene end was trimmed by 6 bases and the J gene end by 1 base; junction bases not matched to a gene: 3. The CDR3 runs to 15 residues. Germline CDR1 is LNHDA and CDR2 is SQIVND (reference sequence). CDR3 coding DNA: TGTGCCAGTAGCCCGGGACAGGGGAGCAATCAGCCCCAGCATTTT. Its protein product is CASSPGQGSNQPQHF.

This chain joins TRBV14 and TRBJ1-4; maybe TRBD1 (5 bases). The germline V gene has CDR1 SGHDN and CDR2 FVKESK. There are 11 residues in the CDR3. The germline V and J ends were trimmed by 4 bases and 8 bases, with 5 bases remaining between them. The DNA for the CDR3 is TGTGCCAGCAGCCCAGGGGAAAAACTGTTTTTT. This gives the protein CASSPGEKLFF.

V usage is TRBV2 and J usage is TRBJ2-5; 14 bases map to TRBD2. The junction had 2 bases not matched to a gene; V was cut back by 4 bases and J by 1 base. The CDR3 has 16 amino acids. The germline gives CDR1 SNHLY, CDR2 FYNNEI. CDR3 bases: TGTGCCAGCAGTGGACTAGCGGGAGGGCCCCAAGAGACCCAGTACTTC. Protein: CASSGLAGGPQETQYF. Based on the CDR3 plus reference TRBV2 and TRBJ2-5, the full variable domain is EPEVTQTPSHQVTQMGQEVILRCVPISNHLYFYWYRQILGQKVEFLVSFYNNEISEKSEIFDDQFSVERPDGSNFTLKIRSTKLEDSAMYFCASSGLAGGPQETQYFGPGTRLLVL.